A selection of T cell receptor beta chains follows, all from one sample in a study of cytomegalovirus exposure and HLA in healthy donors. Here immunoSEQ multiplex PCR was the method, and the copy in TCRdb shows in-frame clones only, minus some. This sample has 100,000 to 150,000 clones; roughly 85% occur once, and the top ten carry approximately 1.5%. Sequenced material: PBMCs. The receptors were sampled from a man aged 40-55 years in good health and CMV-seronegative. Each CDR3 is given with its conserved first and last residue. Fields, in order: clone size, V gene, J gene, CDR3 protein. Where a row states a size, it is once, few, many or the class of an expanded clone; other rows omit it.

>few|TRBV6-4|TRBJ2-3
CASSDSTGGADTQYF
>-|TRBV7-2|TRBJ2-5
CASSRHLADQETQYF
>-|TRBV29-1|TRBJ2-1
CSVMTSGGGNEQFF
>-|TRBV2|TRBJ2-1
CASSFGQGAGNEQFF
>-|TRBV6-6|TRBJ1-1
CASSYPKDRGHTEAFF
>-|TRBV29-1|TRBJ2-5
CSVLKRDIEETQYF
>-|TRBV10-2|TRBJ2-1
CASSEGHGWNEQFF
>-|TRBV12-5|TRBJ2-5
CASGLGGGGETQYF
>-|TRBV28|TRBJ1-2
CASSLGPNYGYTF
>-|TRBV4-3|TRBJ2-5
CASSQGLAGGQETQYF
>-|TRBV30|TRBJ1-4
CAWRRLDFNEKLFF
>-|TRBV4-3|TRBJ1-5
CASSQGWTGGDQPQHF
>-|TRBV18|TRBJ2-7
CASSPRQGSSYEQYF
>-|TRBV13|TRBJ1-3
CASSSGPTAIYF
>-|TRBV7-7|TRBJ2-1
CASSLTLYNEQFF
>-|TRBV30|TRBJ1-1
CAWSVGQGGEAFF
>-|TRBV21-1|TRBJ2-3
CASSKVGSTDTQYF
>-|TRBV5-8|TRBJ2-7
CASRLQGDEQYF
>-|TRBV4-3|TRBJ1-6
CASSQDSSYNSPLHF
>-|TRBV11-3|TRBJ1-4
CASSLTGGPNEKLFF
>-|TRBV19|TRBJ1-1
CASSTGQGMNTEAFF
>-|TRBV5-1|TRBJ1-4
CASSLEGQPEGLFF
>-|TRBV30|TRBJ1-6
CAWGGGSSYNSPLHF
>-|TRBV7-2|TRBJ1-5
CASSLVGGGIQPQHF